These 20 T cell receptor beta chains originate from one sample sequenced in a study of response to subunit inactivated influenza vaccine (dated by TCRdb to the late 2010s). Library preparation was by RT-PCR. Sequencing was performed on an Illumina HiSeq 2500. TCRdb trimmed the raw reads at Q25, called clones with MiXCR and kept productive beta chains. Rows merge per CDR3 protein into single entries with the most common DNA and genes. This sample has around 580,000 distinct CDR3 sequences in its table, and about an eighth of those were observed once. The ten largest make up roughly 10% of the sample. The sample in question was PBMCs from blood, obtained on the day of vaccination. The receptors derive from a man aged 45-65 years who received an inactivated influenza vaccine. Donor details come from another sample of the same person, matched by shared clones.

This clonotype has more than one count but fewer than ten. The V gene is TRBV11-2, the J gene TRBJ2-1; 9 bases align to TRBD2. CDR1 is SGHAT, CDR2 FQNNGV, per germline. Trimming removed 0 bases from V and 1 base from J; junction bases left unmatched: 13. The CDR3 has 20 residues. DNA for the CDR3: TGTGCCAGCAGCTTAGATTGGCGCGGAAATAGCGGGAGTTCCTACAATGAGCAGTTCTTC. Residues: CASSLDWRGNSGSSYNEQFF.

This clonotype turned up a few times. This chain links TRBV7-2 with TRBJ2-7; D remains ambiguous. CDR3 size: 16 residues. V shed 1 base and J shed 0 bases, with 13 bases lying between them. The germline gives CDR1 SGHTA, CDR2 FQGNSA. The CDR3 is CASSLGPGSGSYEQYF. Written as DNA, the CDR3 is TGTGCCAGCAGCTTAGGTCCCGGGTCGGGCTCCTACGAGCAGTACTTC. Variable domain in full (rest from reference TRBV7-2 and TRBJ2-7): GAGVSQSPSNKVTEKGKDVELRCDPISGHTALYWYRQSLGQGLEFLIYFQGNSAPDKSGLPSDRFSAERTGGSVSTLTIQRTQQEDSAVYLCASSLGPGSGSYEQYFGPGTRLTVT.

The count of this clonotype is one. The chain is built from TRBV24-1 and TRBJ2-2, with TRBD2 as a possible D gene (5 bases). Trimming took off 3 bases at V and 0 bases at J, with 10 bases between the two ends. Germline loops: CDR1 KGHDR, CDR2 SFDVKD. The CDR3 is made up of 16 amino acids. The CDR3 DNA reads TGTGCCACCAGTGATCTGAGCGGTCCGAACACCGGGGAGCTGTTTTTT. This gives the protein CATSDLSGPNTGELFF.

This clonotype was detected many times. This chain's CDR3 is CASLNPTGTGVPGELFF. CDR3 bases: TGTGCCAGCTTAAACCCAACCGGGACAGGGGTCCCCGGGGAGCTGTTTTTT. This sequence joins TRBV6-1 and TRBJ2-2; 10 bases are a match to TRBD1. The CDR3 loop spans 17 amino acids. The germline gives CDR1 MNHNS, CDR2 SASEGT. Trimming at V came to 8 bases and at J to 6 bases, leaving 15 bases not matched to a gene.

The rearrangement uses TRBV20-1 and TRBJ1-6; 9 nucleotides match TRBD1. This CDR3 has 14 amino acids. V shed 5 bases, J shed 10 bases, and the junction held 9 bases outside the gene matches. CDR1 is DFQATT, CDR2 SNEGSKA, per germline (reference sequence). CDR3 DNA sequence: TGCAGTGCTGTCGACAGGGGGGGAATGTCACCCCTCCACTTT. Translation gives CSAVDRGGMSPLHF.

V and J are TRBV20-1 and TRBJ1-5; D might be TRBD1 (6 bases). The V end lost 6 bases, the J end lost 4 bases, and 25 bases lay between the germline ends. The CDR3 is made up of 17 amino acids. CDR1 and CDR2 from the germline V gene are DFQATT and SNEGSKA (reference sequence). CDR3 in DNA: TGCAGTGCCACCTCGGGCGGGGGCCTTTTCTTGAATCAGCCCCAGCATTTT. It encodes CSATSGGGLFLNQPQHF.

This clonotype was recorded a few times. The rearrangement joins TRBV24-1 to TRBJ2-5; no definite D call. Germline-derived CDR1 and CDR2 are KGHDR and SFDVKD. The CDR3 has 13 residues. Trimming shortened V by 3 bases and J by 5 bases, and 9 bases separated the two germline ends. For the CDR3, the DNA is TGTGCCACCAGTGATAGGGTGCGGGAGACCCAGTACTTC. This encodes CATSDRVRETQYF.

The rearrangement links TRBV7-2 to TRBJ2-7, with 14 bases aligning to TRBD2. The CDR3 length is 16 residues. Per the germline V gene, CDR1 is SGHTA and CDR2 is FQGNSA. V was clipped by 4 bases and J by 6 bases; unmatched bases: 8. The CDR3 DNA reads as TGTGCCAGCAGCTCTTACGGGACTAGCGGGAGTACCGAGCAGTACTTC. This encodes CASSSYGTSGSTEQYF.

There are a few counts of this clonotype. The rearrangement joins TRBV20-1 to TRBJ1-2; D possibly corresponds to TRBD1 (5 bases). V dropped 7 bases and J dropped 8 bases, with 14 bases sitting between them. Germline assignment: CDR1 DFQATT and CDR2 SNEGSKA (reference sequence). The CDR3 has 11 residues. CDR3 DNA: TGCAGTGTGCAGGGTCCCTGGGGCTACACCTTC. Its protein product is CSVQGPWGYTF.

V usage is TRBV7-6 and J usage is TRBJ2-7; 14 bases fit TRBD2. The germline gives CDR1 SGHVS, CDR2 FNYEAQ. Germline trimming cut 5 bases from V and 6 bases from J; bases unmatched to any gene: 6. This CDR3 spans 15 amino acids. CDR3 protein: CASSPGLAGVVEQYF. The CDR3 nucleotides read TGTGCCAGCAGCCCGGGACTAGCGGGAGTGGTCGAGCAGTACTTC.

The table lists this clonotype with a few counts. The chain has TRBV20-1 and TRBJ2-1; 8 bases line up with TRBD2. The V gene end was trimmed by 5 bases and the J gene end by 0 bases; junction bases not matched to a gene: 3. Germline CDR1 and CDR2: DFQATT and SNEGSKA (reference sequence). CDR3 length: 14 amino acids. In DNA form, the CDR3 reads TGCAGTGCTCAGCGGGGGCACTCCTACAATGAGCAGTTCTTC. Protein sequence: CSAQRGHSYNEQFF.

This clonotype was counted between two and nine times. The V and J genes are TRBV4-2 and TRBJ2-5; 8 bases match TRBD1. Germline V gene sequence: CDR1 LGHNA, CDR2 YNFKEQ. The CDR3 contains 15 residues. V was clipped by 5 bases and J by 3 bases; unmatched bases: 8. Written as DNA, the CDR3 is TGTGCCAGCAGCTCCCCGGGACAGGAGGAAGAGACCCAGTACTTC. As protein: CASSSPGQEEETQYF.

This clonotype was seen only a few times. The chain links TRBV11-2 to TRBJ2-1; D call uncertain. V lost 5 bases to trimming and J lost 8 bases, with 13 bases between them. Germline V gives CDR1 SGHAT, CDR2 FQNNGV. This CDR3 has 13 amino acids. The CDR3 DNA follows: TGTGCCAGCAGCCCCGGCTCGAGGCATGAGCAGTTCTTC. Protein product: CASSPGSRHEQFF. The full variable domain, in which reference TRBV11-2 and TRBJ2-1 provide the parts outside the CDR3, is EAGVAQSPRYKIIEKRQSVAFWCNPISGHATLYWYQQILGQGPKLLIQFQNNGVVDDSQLPKDRFSAERLKGVDSTLKIQPAKLEDSAVYLCASSPGSRHEQFFGPGTRLTVL.

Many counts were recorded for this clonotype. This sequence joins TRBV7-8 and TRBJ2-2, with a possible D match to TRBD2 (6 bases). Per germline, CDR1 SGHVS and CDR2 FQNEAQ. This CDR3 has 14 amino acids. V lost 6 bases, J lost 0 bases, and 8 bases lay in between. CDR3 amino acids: CASRRDTNTGELFF. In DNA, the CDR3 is TGTGCCAGCAGGCGGGATACGAACACCGGGGAGCTGTTTTTT.

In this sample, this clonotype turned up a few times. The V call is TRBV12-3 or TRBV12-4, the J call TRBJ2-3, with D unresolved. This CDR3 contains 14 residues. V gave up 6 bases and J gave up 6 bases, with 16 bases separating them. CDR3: CASSTHGLRDTQYF. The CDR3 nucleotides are TGTGCCAGCAGCACACACGGATTGCGGGATACGCAGTATTTT.

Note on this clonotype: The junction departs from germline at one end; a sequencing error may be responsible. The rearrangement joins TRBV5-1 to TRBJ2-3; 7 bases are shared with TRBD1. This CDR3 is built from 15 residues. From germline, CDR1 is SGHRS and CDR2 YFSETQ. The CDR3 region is CASSLRQGFTVTQYF. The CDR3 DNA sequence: TGCGCCAGCAGCTTAAGACAGGGTTTCACAGTTACGCAGTATTTT.

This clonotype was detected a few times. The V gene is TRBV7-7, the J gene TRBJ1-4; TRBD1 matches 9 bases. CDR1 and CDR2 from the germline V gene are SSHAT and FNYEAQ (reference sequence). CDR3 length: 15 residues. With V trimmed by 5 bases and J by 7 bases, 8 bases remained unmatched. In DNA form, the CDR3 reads TGTGCCAGCAGCGAGGGACAGGGTGTTAGTGAAAAACTGTTTTTT. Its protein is CASSEGQGVSEKLFF.

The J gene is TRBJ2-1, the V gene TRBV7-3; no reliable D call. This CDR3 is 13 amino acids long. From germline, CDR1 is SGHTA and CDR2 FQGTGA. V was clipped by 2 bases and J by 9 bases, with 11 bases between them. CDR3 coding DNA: TGTGCCAGCAGCTTAGTGCCCTGGGTTGAGCAGTTCTTC. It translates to CASSLVPWVEQFF.

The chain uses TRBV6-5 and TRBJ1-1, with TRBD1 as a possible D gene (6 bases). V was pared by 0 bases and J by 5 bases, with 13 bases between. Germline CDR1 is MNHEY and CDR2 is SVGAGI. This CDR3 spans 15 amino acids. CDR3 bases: TGTGCCAGCAGTTACTCAGGGCAGGGGAGGACTGAAGCTTTCTTT. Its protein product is CASSYSGQGRTEAFF.

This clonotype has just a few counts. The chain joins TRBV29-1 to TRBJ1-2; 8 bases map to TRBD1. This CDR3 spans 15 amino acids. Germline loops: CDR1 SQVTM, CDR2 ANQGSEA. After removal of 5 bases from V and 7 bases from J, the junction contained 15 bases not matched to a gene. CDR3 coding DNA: TGCAGCGTTAGCGGGCCTGGGACAGGTCGGAGTGGCTACACCTTC. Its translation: CSVSGPGTGRSGYTF.